This T cell receptor (beta chain) was sequenced in a study of shared clonotypes between healthy human individuals. The study's findings and limits: The study generally estimated greater richness for naive than memory subsets. It was the non-shared clonotypes that had lower generation probabilities than clonotypes shared by all four donors. Sequencing depth was expected to affect clonotype sharing among donors. Rarefaction indicated that sorted-subset sequencing remained incomplete although depth was large.

Regarding this clone: Its antigen remains unknown.

Trimming cost V 4 bases and J 2 bases; bases outside gene matches: 10. CDR1 is LNHDA, CDR2 SQIVND, per germline (reference sequence). The CDR3 loop spans 17 amino acids. The repertoire was sequenced with immunoSEQ multiplex PCR; TCRdb's copy has only in-frame clones and lacks some. The sample carries about 2.3 million clones, roughly 93% recorded once. This receptor was identified in a man between 18 and 35 years old in good health. Some clones in this sample may be carry-over from other donors' samples. The genes are TRBV19 and TRBJ1-2, with 10 positions matching TRBD1. Input material: naive CD4+ T cells from PBMCs. Subset denoted: CD45RA+ positively selected. The CDR3 protein is CASSTPPRTGGNYGYTF. Written as DNA, the CDR3 is TGTGCCAGTAGTACCCCGCCCCGGACAGGGGGGAACTATGGCTACACCTTC.